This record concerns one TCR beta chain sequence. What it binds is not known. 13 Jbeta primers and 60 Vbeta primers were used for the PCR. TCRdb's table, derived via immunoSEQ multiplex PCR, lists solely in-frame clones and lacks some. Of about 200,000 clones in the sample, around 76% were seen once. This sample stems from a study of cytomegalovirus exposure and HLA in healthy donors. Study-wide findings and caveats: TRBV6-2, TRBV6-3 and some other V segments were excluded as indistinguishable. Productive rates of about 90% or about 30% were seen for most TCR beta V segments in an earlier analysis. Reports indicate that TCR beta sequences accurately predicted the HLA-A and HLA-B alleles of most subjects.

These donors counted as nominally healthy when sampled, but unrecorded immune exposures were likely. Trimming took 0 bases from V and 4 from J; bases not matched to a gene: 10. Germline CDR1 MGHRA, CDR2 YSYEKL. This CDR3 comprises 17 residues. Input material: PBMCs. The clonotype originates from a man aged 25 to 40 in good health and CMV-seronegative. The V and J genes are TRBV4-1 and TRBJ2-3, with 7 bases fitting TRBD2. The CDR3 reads CASSQDNQRERADTQYF. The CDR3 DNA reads TGCGCCAGCAGCCAAGATAATCAGCGGGAACGCGCAGATACGCAGTATTTT.